Listed below are T cell receptor beta chains from one sample, sequenced in a study of control samples from healthy donors and cancer patients. The repertoire was sequenced with immunoSEQ multiplex PCR; TCRdb's copy has only in-frame clones and lacks some. The data hold more than 100,000 clones, with under 90% observed a single time. The specimen was PBMCs. The receptors derive from a man between 45 and 60 years old with head and neck cancer. The conserved cysteine and the conserved F or W are not part of the CDR3 here.

cdr3_length v_call cdr3_aa
10 TRBV7-2 TSSSYTGELF
11 TRBV2 ASMGQGAYGYT
12 TRBV11-3 ASSSVTGTGELF
12 TRBV3-1/TRBV3-2 ASSPRTYNSPLH
11 TRBV5-1 ASSSGQFYEQY
12 TRBV19 ASSIRQALGEQY
12 TRBV6-5 ASGDGLGAGELF
13 TRBV6-5 ASSYSSGGSYEQY
12 TRBV18 ASSPPGQRYGYT
15 TRBV5-6 ASTIIRSDRAHYGYT